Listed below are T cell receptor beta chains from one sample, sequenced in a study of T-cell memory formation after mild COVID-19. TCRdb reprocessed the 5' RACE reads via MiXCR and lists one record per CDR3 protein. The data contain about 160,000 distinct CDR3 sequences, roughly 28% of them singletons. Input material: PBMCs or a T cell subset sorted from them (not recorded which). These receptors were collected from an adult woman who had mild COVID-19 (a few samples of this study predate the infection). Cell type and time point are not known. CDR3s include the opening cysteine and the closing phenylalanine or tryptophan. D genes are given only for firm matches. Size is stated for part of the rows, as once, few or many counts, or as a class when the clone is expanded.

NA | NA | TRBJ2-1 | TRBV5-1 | CASSPQGGGPYNEQFF | TGCGCCAGCAGCCCCCAGGGAGGGGGCCCATACAATGAGCAGTTCTTC
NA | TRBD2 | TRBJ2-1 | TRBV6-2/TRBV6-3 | CASSSGRSFYNEQFF | TGTGCCAGCAGTTCCGGGAGGAGTTTCTACAATGAGCAGTTCTTC
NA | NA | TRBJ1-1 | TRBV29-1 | CSVEGALLEAFF | TGCAGCGTTGAGGGAGCGTTGCTTGAAGCTTTCTTT
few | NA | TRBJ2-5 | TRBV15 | CATSRDQRQETQYF | TGTGCCACCAGCAGAGATCAGCGGCAAGAGACCCAGTACTTC
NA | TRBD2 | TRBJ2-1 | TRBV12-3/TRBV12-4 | CASSPGLAGMNEQFF | TGTGCCAGCAGTCCGGGACTAGCGGGGATGAATGAGCAGTTCTTC
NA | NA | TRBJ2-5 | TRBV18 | CASSPRLGSGETQYF | TGTGCCAGCTCACCAAGACTTGGCAGCGGAGAGACCCAGTACTTC
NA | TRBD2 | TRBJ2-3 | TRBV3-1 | CASSQDYRGSGRPDTQYF | TGTGCCAGCAGCCAGGATTACCGGGGTAGCGGGAGACCAGATACGCAGTATTTT
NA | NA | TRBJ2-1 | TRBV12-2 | CASRPHGPHYNEQFF | TGTGCAAGTCGCCCCCATGGCCCCCACTACAATGAGCAGTTCTTC
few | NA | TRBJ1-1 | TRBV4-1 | CASSQEWSWNTEAFF | TGCGCCAGCAGCCAAGAATGGTCATGGAACACTGAAGCTTTCTTT
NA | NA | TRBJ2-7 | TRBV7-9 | CASSLATGRTYEQYF | TGTGCCAGCAGCTTAGCGACAGGGAGGACCTACGAGCAGTACTTC
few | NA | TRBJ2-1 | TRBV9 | CASSVQLTNEQFF | TGTGCCAGCAGCGTACAACTAACCAATGAGCAGTTCTTC